The 10 T cell receptor beta chains below all came from one sample that was sequenced in a study of control samples from healthy donors and cancer patients. TCRdb's copy holds only in-frame clones and misses some; the assay was immunoSEQ multiplex PCR. The sample lists hundreds of thousands of clones; approximately 92% were seen once. Material for sequencing was PBMCs. The receptors stem from a man aged 40-49 years with head and neck cancer.

The V and J genes are TRBV28 and TRBJ2-6; possibly TRBD1 or TRBD2 for D (5 bases each). This CDR3 comprises 19 residues. Trimming cost V 5 bases and J 2 bases, with 22 bases left between them. Germline values: CDR1 MDHEN, CDR2 SYDVKM. The CDR3 sequence: CASSPPNYGAGTGANVLTF. In nucleotides, the CDR3 is TGTGCCAGCAGTCCCCCGAACTATGGGGCGGGTACTGGGGCCAACGTCCTGACTTTC.

To note about this clone: Other DNA sequences of this sample code for an identical CDR3. V is TRBV18 and J is TRBJ2-7; TRBD1 agrees at 9 bases. CDR1 KGHSH and CDR2 LQKENI come from the germline V gene. V shed 2 bases and J 4 bases; nucleotides not matched to a gene: 3. This CDR3 region has 14 residues. In DNA, the CDR3 is TGTGCCAGCTCACCATTGGACAGGGGATACGAGCAGTACTTC. This sequence encodes CASSPLDRGYEQYF.

This chain uses TRBV19 with TRBJ2-3; 8 nucleotides align to TRBD2. This CDR3 is built from 13 residues. Germline CDR1 reads LNHDA; CDR2 reads SQIVND (reference sequence). V lost 10 bases to trimming and J lost 6 bases; unmatched junction nucleotides: 9. The CDR3 nucleotides read TGTGCCACAGACGGGGGGGCTGGGGATACGCAGTATTTT. As protein: CATDGGAGDTQYF. The full variable domain, its missing parts supplied by reference TRBV19 and TRBJ2-3, is DGGITQSPKYLFRKEGQNVTLSCEQNLNHDAMYWYRQDPGQGLRLIYYSQIVNDFQKGDIAEGYSVSREKKESFPLTVTSAQKNPTAFYLCATDGGAGDTQYFGPGTRLTVL.

This clone has only one observation. This chain connects TRBV28 to TRBJ1-3; D uncertain. The V end was cut by 4 bases, the J end by 4 bases, with 11 bases between. Germline V gives CDR1 MDHEN, CDR2 SYDVKM. This CDR3 comprises 14 residues. CDR3 DNA: TGTGCCAGCAGTTCCCCGACCGAAGGAAACACCATATATTTT. Protein product: CASSSPTEGNTIYF.

The rearrangement joins TRBV5-1 to TRBJ1-6; D remains ambiguous. Germline CDR1 is SGHRS and CDR2 is YFSETQ. The CDR3 has 13 amino acids. Trimming shortened V by 0 bases and J by 10 bases, and 8 bases separated the two germline ends. The CDR3 sequence is CASSLGEDSPLHF. The CDR3 bases are TGCGCCAGCAGCTTGGGGGAGGACTCACCCCTCCACTTT.

The chain employs TRBV30 and TRBJ2-7; 7 bases line up with TRBD2. V gave up 1 base and J gave up 2 bases; unmatched junction bases: 5. This CDR3 spans 14 amino acids. CDR1 is GTSNPN and CDR2 is SVGIG in the germline V gene (reference sequence). CDR3 amino acids: CAWSGREFPYEQYF. The CDR3 bases are TGTGCCTGGAGTGGGCGGGAGTTCCCCTACGAGCAGTACTTC.

The rearrangement uses TRBV25-1 and TRBJ1-2, with 7 bases lining up with TRBD1. The CDR3 is made up of 15 amino acids. V was pared by 1 base and J by 4 bases, with 6 bases of the junction left unmatched. The germline V gene has CDR1 MGHDK and CDR2 SYGVNS. The CDR3 DNA sequence: TGTGCCAGCAGTGAATCGGGGACAGCTCCCTATGGCTACACCTTC. This codes for CASSESGTAPYGYTF.

The CDR3 DNA reads as TGTGCCAGCAGTTACCCTATCGGGGGCCACAATGAGCAGTTCTTC. Translation: CASSYPIGGHNEQFF. The chain combines TRBV6-5 with TRBJ2-1; D may be TRBD1 or TRBD2 (6 bases each). Between the trimmed V and J ends, which lost 2 bases and 5 bases, there was a span of 13 bases. Germline V gene sequence: CDR1 MNHEY, CDR2 SVGAGI. This CDR3 is built from 15 residues.

The table lists this clone with a few counts. The rearrangement links TRBV6-5 to TRBJ2-7; no definite D call. The CDR3 has 14 amino acids. The V gene's germline CDR1 is MNHEY and CDR2 SVGAGI. Trimming left V 2 bases short and J 1 base short, with 9 bases between. CDR3 region: CASSYSRKSYEQYF. The CDR3 DNA reads TGTGCCAGCAGTTACAGCCGGAAATCCTACGAGCAGTACTTC.

This chain joins TRBV28 and TRBJ2-5, with D possibly called TRBD1 or TRBD2 (5 bases each). Germline CDR1 MDHEN, CDR2 SYDVKM. Trimming cost V 4 bases and J 5 bases, with 11 bases left between them. The CDR3 is 13 amino acids. DNA of the CDR3: TGTGCCAGCAGTTCTGGGGACGGTGAGACCCAGTACTTC. Translation gives CASSSGDGETQYF.